This T cell receptor beta chain emerged from a study of preoperative IRX-2 immunotherapy in early breast cancer. This table comes from immunoSEQ multiplex PCR, and its TCRdb copy is limited to in-frame clones, with some not included. The repertoire holds 700 to 850 clones, with over 60% as singletons. Treatment of the sample: preoperative locoregional IRX-2 cytokine immunotherapy. Patients received preoperative, locoregional IRX-2 cytokine immunotherapy in a phase Ib study. The sequencing here drew on tumor tissue, taken before IRX-2 immunotherapy. The receptor was isolated from a human donor with breast cancer.

The CDR3: CASSFFRDKSGNTIYF. The CDR3 DNA follows: TGTGCCAGCAGCTTTTTTCGGGACAAATCTGGAAACACCATATATTTT. The chain recombines TRBV11-3 with TRBJ1-3; maybe TRBD1 (6 bases). The CDR3 has 16 amino acids. CDR1 and CDR2 (germline): SGHNT, YENEEA. V was pared by 3 bases and J by 1 base, with 13 bases between.